This TCR beta chain stems from a study of T cell clonotyping in hematopoietic cell transplantation. Overall study findings and caveats: Higher Inverse Simpson Index values in graft donor and pretransplant recipient predicted broader posttransplant TCR diversity. Few recipient clonotypes overlapped donors; over 95% were de novo at given depth. Cells were unsorted, so CD4 and CD8 contributions were not separated. Recipient TCR diversity dropped after transplant; expanded clonotypes rose from day 30 to 180.

To note about this clone: Its target is unknown.

Assay used: immunoSEQ multiplex PCR; TCRdb lists only in-frame clones, some missing. The sample has more than 65,000 clones, just under 95% seen once. The V end was cut by 4 bases, the J end by 6 bases, with 20 bases between. The CDR3 runs to 15 residues. Germline-derived CDR1 and CDR2 are SGHRS and YFSETQ. This chain uses TRBV5-1 with TRBJ2-7; D is unresolved. This receptor was identified in a man aged 45-60 years in good health. Some clones in this sample may be carry-over from other donors' samples. The sample comprised peripheral blood mononuclear cells. CDR3 protein: CASSPDGDSLREQYF. The CDR3 DNA sequence: TGCGCCAGCAGCCCCGACGGTGACTCGCTCCGCGAGCAGTACTTC.